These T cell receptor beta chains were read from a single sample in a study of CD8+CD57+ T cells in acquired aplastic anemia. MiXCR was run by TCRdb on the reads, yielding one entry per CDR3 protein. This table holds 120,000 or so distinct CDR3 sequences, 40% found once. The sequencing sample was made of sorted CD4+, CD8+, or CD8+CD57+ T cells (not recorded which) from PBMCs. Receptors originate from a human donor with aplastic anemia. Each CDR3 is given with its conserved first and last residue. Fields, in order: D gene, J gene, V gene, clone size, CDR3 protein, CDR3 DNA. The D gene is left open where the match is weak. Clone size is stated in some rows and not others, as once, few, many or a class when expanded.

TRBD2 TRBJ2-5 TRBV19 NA CASSILGEGETQYF TGTGCCAGTAGTATATTGGGGGAGGGAGAGACCCAGTACTTC
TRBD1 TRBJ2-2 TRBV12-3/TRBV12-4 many CATGTGNTGELFF TGTGCCACCGGGACAGGGAACACCGGGGAGCTGTTTTTT
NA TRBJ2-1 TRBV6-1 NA CASSEGGSF TGTGCCAGCAGTGAAGGGGGTAGCTTC
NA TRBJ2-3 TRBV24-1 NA CASSFLDGSDTQYF TGTGCCAGCAGCTTTCTTGATGGGTCAGATACGCAGTATTTT
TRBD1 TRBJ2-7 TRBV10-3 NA CAIRGGGQGYEQYF TGTGCCATCAGGGGCGGCGGACAGGGCTACGAGCAGTACTTC
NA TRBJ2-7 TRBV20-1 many CSARDGGNDEQYF TGCAGTGCTAGAGATGGAGGGAACGACGAGCAGTACTTC
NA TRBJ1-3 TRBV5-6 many CASSLTTSGNTIYF TGTGCCAGCAGCTTGACAACCTCTGGAAACACCATATATTTT
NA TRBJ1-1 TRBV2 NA CASGWGNTEAFF TGTGCCAGCGGGTGGGGGAACACTGAAGCTTTCTTT
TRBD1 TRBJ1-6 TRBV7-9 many CASSLALQGALNSPLHF TGTGCCAGCAGCTTAGCGCTGCAGGGGGCCCTGAATTCACCCCTCCACTTT
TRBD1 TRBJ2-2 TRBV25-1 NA CARSRTGGWTGELFF TGTGCTAGGAGCCGTACAGGGGGCTGGACCGGGGAGCTGTTTTTT
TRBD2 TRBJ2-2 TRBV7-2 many CASSLPTGTMTNTGELFF TGTGCCAGCAGCCTACCGACGGGGACTATGACGAACACCGGGGAGCTGTTTTTT
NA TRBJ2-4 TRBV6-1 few CASSGGHLRDKNIQYF TGTGCCAGCAGTGGCGGACACCTCCGGGACAAAAACATTCAGTACTTC
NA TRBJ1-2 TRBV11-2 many CASSHSEVGYTF TGTGCCAGCAGCCACTCTGAGGTTGGCTACACCTTC
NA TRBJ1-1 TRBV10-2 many CASSDPGRTEAFF TGCGCCAGCAGTGACCCGGGACGGACAGAAGCTTTCTTT
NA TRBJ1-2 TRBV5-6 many CASSLAGNGYTF TGTGCCAGCAGCTTGGCTGGGAACGGCTACACCTTC
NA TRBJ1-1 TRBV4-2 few CASNQDRGHTEAFF TGTGCCAGCAACCAAGATCGGGGGCACACTGAAGCTTTCTTT